This T cell receptor (beta chain) was sequenced in a study of shared clonotypes between healthy human individuals. Study at large: CD4 naive cells filled three plates per donor, CD4 memory three, CD8 naive two and CD8 memory one. Whole-study results and caveats: The low donor count limited represented genetic and exposure-history diversity. In general, naive subsets displayed greater estimated richness than memory subsets did.

The CD4+ fraction was divided into a CD45RA+ naive subset and a CD45RA-negative memory subset. TCRdb's table, derived via immunoSEQ multiplex PCR, lists solely in-frame clones and lacks some. The sample lists approximately 2.5 million clones, 93% occurring once. For this clone: Its target is not known. Within the sample, other DNA sequences also encode this same CDR3.

Source material: naive CD4+ T cells from PBMCs. Subset specified: CD45RA+ positively selected. The clonotype originates from a man between 18 and 35 years old in good health. Some clones in this sample may be carry-over from other donors' samples.

This chain's CDR3 is CASSPGQQETQYF. CDR3 coding DNA: TGTGCCAGCAGTCCGGGACAGCAAGAGACCCAGTACTTC. The J gene is TRBJ2-5, the V gene TRBV5-4; 7 bases are shared with TRBD1. CDR1 and CDR2 from the germline V gene are SGHNT and YYREEE (reference sequence). This CDR3 spans 13 amino acids. Trimming cost V 5 bases and J 2 bases; bases outside gene matches: 3.